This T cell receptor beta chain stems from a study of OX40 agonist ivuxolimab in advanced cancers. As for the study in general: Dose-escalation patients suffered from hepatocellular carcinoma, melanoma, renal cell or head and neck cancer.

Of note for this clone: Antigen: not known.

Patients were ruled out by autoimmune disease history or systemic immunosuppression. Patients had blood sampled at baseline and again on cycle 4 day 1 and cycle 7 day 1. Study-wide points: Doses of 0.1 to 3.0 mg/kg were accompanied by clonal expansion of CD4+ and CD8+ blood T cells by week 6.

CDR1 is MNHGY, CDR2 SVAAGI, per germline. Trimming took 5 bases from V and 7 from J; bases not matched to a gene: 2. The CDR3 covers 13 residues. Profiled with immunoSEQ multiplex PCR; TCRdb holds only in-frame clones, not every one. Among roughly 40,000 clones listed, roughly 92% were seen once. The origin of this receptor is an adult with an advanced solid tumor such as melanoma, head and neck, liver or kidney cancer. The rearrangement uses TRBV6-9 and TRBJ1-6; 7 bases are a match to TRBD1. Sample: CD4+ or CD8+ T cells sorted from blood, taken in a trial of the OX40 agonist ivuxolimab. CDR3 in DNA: TGTGCCAGCAGTGACAGGGTAAATTCACCCCTCCACTTT. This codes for CASSDRVNSPLHF.